One sample yielded the 23 T cell receptor beta chains listed below, sequenced in a study of tumor-infiltrating lymphocytes in primary liver carcinoma. Researchers generated TCR beta cDNA from about 460 ng of total RNA, relying on a constant-region primer. Each TCR beta library was derived from three nested multiplex PCR rounds that employed slightly modified ARM-PCR. Investigators reported that the first two PCR rounds, at 9 to 11 cycles each, used TRBV1-TRBV30 forward primers with a C-beta reverse primer. TCRdb reanalysed the multiplex PCR reads using MiXCR and keeps one entry per CDR3 protein. Of approximately 190,000 distinct CDR3 sequences in the sample, around four fifths are singletons; the top ten hold 15% to 20%. Bulk tissue was left unsorted, and RNA and DNA were co-extracted from 20-30 mg of it. The sample was tumor tissue from primary liver carcinoma. The receptors shown here come from a man aged 35 to 55 with primary liver carcinoma and hepatitis B virus infection.

The CDR3 DNA reads as TGCAGCGCCATGACATCTTGGATCGACACTCCCTACGAGTTGTACTTC. Its translation: CSAMTSWIDTPYELYF. The chain combines TRBV29-1 with TRBJ2-7; D is unclear. The V gene lost 7 bases and the J gene lost 12 bases, with 34 bases spanning the gap. The CDR3 runs to 16 residues. Looked up from germline, CDR1 is SQVTM and CDR2 is ANQGSEA.

About this clonotype: The junction departs from the called germline gene at one end, perhaps through a read error. The chain links TRBV6-5 to TRBJ2-1, with D possibly TRBD2 on 6 matching bases. The CDR3 extends over 14 amino acids. Germline values: CDR1 MNHEY, CDR2 SVGAGI. The CDR3 DNA reads as TGTGCCAGCAGTTACCAGACTAGTTTTATTGAGCACTTCTTC. Residues: CASSYQTSFIEHFF.

This chain joins TRBV12-3 or TRBV12-4 and TRBJ2-1; D ambiguous. This CDR3 contains 15 residues. The V end was cut by 6 bases, the J end by 10 bases, with 22 bases between. This CDR3 is CASSKDTLLWEEQFF. Here the CDR3 DNA reads TGTGCCAGCAGCAAGGATACTTTACTTTGGGAAGAGCAGTTCTTC.

The genes are TRBV29-1 and TRBJ1-2; D gene uncertain. CDR3 length equals 11 residues. Per germline, CDR1 SQVTM and CDR2 ANQGSEA. Deletions cut 3 bases from V and 10 bases from J, with 12 bases between. CDR3 in amino acids: CSVEGLRVYTF. The CDR3 nucleotides are TGCAGCGTTGAGGGTCTTCGCGTCTACACCTTC. Looking up the rest from reference TRBV29-1 and TRBJ1-2 gives the full variable domain: SAVISQKPSRDICQRGTSLTIQCQVDSQVTMMFWYRQQPGQSLTLIATANQGSEATYESGFVIDKFPISRPNLTFSTLTVSNMSPEDSSIYLCSVEGLRVYTFGSGTRLTVV.

This clonotype has just one count. This may be a read error: a much more frequent sequence differs by one nucleotide. The chain recombines TRBV28 with TRBJ2-2; 9 nucleotides line up with TRBD1. This CDR3 contains 16 residues. The germline V gene encodes CDR1 MDHEN and CDR2 SYDVKM. The CDR3 loop is CASSPPGQGRTGELYF. The CDR3 DNA reads as TGTGCCAGCAGTCCCCCGGGACAGGGAAGAACCGGGGAGCTGTATTTT.

This clonotype was recorded only once. This sequence joins TRBV5-6 and TRBJ1-1; weak D call: TRBD1 (6 bases). CDR1 is SGHDT, CDR2 YYEEEE, per germline. The CDR3 runs to 17 residues. Trimming removed 5 bases from V and 2 bases from J, with 22 bases in between. CDR3 amino acids: CASRLVGGTGRNTEAFF. For the CDR3, the DNA is TGTGCCAGCAGACTGGTTGGCGGCACAGGGAGAAACACTGAAGCTTTCTTT.

The rearrangement uses TRBV6-1 and TRBJ2-1; weak D call: TRBD2 (7 bases). The CDR3 is 16 residues long. Per the germline V gene, CDR1 is MNHNS and CDR2 is SASEGT. The V and J ends lost 5 bases and 6 bases respectively, with 20 bases between them. The CDR3 region is CASSTQGLAVANEQFF. The CDR3 DNA reads TGTGCCAGCAGTACTCAGGGGCTAGCGGTAGCCAATGAGCAGTTCTTC.

Regarding this clonotype: A read error is likely, as this CDR3 ends without the conserved phenylalanine or tryptophan. The rearrangement uses TRBV5-6 and TRBJ2-5; a possible D gene is TRBD2 (5 bases). Germline CDR1 and CDR2: SGHDT and YYEEEE. CDR3 length: 14 amino acids. The CDR3 loop reads CASSLESSQEIQYL. CDR3 nucleotide sequence: TGTGCCAGCAGCTTGGAGTCTAGCCAAGAGATCCAGTACTTA.

Points on this clonotype: Because the CDR3 is missing its conserved closing phenylalanine or tryptophan, this is likely a read error. The chain combines TRBV14 with TRBJ2-6; D gene uncertain. Per germline, CDR1 SGHDN and CDR2 FVKESK. V lost 1 base, J lost 3 bases, and 7 bases lay in between. This CDR3 is built from 15 residues. The CDR3 DNA reads TGTGCCAGCAGCCAAGGCGCAGTTGGGGCCAACGTCCTGACTATC. This translates into CASSQGAVGANVLTI.

For this clonotype: Likely a read error: the CDR3 ends without its conserved phenylalanine or tryptophan. The chain combines TRBV11-1 with TRBJ2-4; TRBD2 is a possible D gene (5 bases). The CDR3 contains 15 residues. Germline V lookup: CDR1 SGHAT, CDR2 FQDESV (reference sequence). V was shortened by 3 bases and J by 8 bases, with 17 bases between the two germline ends. CDR3 bases: TGTGCCAGCAGCTTCGGGGTGATAGCTAAAGACATTCAGTACTAC. Translation: CASSFGVIAKDIQYY.

Only one count was recorded for this clonotype. The CDR3 does not close with the conserved phenylalanine or tryptophan, likely indicating a read error. The J gene is TRBJ1-1, the V gene TRBV6-2 or TRBV6-3, with D tentatively TRBD1 (6 bases). Trimming removed 4 bases at V and 5 bases at J, with 14 bases between. Germline V gene lookup returns CDR1 MNHEY and CDR2 SVGEGT. The CDR3 runs to 14 residues. This chain's CDR3 is CASSFSGQRTEAFV. CDR3 DNA sequence: TGTGCCAGCAGTTTCTCGGGACAAAGGACTGAAGCTTTCGTT.

This clonotype has only one observation. This may be a read error: a much more frequent sequence differs by one nucleotide. The chain combines TRBV30 with TRBJ2-5, with TRBD1 identical over 10 bases. This CDR3 has 15 residues. Germline CDR1 is GTSNPN and CDR2 is SVGIG (reference sequence). The CDR3 sequence: CAWSPRDRGVKTQNF. The DNA of the CDR3 is TGTGCCTGGAGTCCCCGGGACAGGGGTGTGAAGACCCAGAACTTC.

In regard to this clonotype: Germline is not matched at one junction end, which may reflect a read error. The chain carries TRBV11-3 and TRBJ2-1; D gene unclear. The CDR3 sequence is 14 residues long. Germline CDR1 SGHNT, CDR2 YENEEA. CDR3 amino acids: CASSLGVVNNEQFF. CDR3 bases: TGCGCCAGCAGCTTAGGCGTCGTGAACAATGAGCAGTTCTTC.

This clonotype has only one observation. Relative to the germline gene, one junction end is altered; a read error may explain this. The chain couples TRBV30 to TRBJ2-4; 7 bases align to TRBD2. Germline values: CDR1 GTSNPN, CDR2 SVGIG (reference sequence). The length of the CDR3 is 15 residues. The CDR3 loop reads CARSNRGVTKNIQYF. The CDR3 bases are TGTGCCCGGAGTAATCGGGGGGTAACCAAAAACATTCAGTACTTC.

A note on this clonotype: The conserved closing phenylalanine or tryptophan is absent in this CDR3, likely reflecting a read error. The chain is built from TRBV11-2 and TRBJ2-6; 8 nucleotides agree with TRBD1. The CDR3 totals 15 residues. Per the germline V gene, CDR1 is SGHAT and CDR2 is FQNNGV. CDR3 bases: TGTACCAGCAGCTTGGACAGGGCTGGGGGCAACGTCCTGACTCTC. Protein sequence: CTSSLDRAGGNVLTL.

This clonotype was counted only a few times. This clone may be a read error of a much larger clone one base away. The chain combines TRBV7-8 with TRBJ2-5, with TRBD1 as a possible D gene (6 bases). The CDR3 is 14 amino acids. Germline values: CDR1 SGHVS, CDR2 FQNEAQ. The CDR3 nucleotides read TGTGTCAGCAAGCAAGGGACAACCCAAGAGACCCAGTACTTC. It yields the protein CVSKQGTTQETQYF.

Details on this clonotype: An end of the junction differs from the germline gene, which may be a read error. The chain recombines TRBV29-1 with TRBJ2-3, with 9 positions matching TRBD1. CDR1 and CDR2 from the germline V gene are SQVTM and ANQGSEA. The CDR3 sequence is 14 residues long. CDR3 sequence (DNA): TGCAGCTTTAGGACAGGGGCTTTCACAGATATGCAGTACTTT. Amino acid sequence: CSFRTGAFTDMQYF.

V and J are TRBV4-2 and TRBJ1-2, with a tentative D call TRBD1 (5 bases). The V gene's germline CDR1 is LGHNA and CDR2 YNFKEQ. The CDR3 spans 14 residues. CDR3 amino acids: CISSQDRTGWGYTF. CDR3 bases: TGTATCAGCAGCCAAGATCGAACAGGCTGGGGCTACACCTTC.

The table lists this clonotype with a count of one. The chain links TRBV9 to TRBJ2-2; D gene unclear. Germline values: CDR1 SGDLS, CDR2 YYNGEE. Trimming stripped 7 bases from V and 10 bases from J, with 26 bases between. The CDR3 runs 16 residues. The CDR3 is CASCVRRLDYAEELFF. In DNA form, the CDR3 reads TGTGCCAGCTGTGTCCGTCGGTTGGATTACGCCGAGGAGCTGTTTTTT.

On this clonotype: A much larger clonotype is one base distant, so this may be a read error. The rearrangement links TRBV30 to TRBJ2-5; 7 bases line up with TRBD2. The V segment lost 2 bases and the J segment 10 bases; nucleotides outside the gene matches: 7. The CDR3 has 12 amino acids. In germline, CDR1 is GTSNPN, CDR2 SVGIG (reference sequence). CDR3 nucleotides: TGTGCCTGGAGTCTCATGGGGGGGATCCAGTACTTC. This encodes CAWSLMGGIQYF.

For this clonotype: At one end the junction does not follow the germline gene, possibly because of a read error. The gene calls are TRBV11-3 and TRBJ2-1; D unresolved. Germline assignment: CDR1 SGHNT and CDR2 YENEEA. This CDR3 contains 12 residues. The chain's CDR3 is CAISLNANEQFF. DNA of the CDR3: TGTGCCATCAGTTTAAATGCCAATGAACAGTTCTTC.

This clonotype appeared a single time. Germline is not matched at one junction end, which may reflect a read error. The chain has TRBV29-1 and TRBJ1-4; perhaps TRBD1 as D (5 bases). Germline CDR1 and CDR2: SQVTM and ANQGSEA. The CDR3 consists of 12 residues. The CDR3 DNA sequence: TGCATCGTTGAGGTCATTGGGGGAAAACTGTTTTTT. Translated, it gives CIVEVIGGKLFF.

A remark on this clonotype: Sequence at one end of the junction differs from germline and may be a read error. V and J are TRBV11-2 and TRBJ2-5; 8 bases fit TRBD2. CDR1 and CDR2 from the germline V gene are SGHAT and FQNNGV. This CDR3 is 14 amino acids long. CDR3 residues: CASSFSGEQETKYF. The CDR3 bases are TGTGCCAGCAGCTTTAGCGGGGAACAAGAGACCAAGTACTTC.